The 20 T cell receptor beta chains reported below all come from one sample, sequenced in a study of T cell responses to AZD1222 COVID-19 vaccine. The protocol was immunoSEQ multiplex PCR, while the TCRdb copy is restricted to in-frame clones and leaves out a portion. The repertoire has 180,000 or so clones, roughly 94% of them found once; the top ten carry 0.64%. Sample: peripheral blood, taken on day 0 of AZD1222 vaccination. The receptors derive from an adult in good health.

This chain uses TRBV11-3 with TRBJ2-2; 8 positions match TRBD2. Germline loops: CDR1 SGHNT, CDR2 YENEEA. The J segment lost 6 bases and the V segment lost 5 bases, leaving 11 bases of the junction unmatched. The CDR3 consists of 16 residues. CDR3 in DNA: TGTGCCAGCAGCCCGGGAGGGTATTGGTCGGCCGGGGAGCTGTTTTTT. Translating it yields CASSPGGYWSAGELFF. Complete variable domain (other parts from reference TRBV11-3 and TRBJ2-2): EAGVVQSPRYKIIEKKQPVAFWCNPISGHNTLYWYLQNLGQGPELLIRYENEEAVDDSQLPKDRFSAERLKGVDSTLKIQPAELGDSAVYLCASSPGGYWSAGELFFGEGSRLTVL.

CDR3 protein: CASSLSLAVTDTQYF. CDR3 in DNA: TGCGCCAGCAGCTTGTCTTTAGCCGTCACAGATACGCAGTATTTT. The chain is built from TRBV5-1 and TRBJ2-3; D is unresolved. Trimming took off 1 base at V and 2 bases at J, with 11 bases between the two ends. Germline assignment: CDR1 SGHRS and CDR2 YFSETQ. The CDR3 sequence is 15 residues long. Full variable domain (rest looked up from reference TRBV5-1 and TRBJ2-3): KAGVTQTPRYLIKTRGQQVTLSCSPISGHRSVSWYQQTPGQGLQFLFEYFSETQRNKGNFPGRFSGRQFSNSRSEMNVSTLELGDSALYLCASSLSLAVTDTQYFGPGTRLTVL.

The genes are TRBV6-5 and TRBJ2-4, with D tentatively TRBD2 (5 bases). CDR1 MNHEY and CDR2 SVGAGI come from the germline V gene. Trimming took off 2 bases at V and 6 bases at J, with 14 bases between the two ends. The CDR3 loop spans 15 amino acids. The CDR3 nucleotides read TGTGCCAGCAGTTACGGTTTATCGGGAAGAAACATTCAGTACTTC. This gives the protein CASSYGLSGRNIQYF.

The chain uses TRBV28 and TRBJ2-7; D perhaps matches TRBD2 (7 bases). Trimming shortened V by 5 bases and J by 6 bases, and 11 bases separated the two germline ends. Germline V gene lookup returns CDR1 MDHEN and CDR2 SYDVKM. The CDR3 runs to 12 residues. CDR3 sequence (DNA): TGTGCCAGCAGTAGTAGGGGGGGCGAGCAGTACTTC. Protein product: CASSSRGGEQYF.

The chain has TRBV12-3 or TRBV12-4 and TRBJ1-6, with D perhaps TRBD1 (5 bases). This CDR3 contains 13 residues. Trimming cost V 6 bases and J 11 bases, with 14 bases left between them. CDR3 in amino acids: CASSRRDRTPLHF. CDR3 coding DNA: TGTGCCAGCAGCCGACGGGACCGCACACCCCTCCACTTT.

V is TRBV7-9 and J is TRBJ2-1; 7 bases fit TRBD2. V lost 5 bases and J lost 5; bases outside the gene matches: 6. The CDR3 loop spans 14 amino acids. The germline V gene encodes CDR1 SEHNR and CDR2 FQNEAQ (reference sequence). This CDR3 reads CASSPQTSNNEQFF. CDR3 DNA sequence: TGTGCCAGCAGCCCTCAGACTAGCAACAATGAGCAGTTCTTC.

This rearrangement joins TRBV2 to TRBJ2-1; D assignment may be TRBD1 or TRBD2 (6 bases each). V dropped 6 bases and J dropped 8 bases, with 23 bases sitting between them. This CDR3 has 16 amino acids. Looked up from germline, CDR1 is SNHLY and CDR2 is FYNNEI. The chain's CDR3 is CASSAAPTGGFDEQFF. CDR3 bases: TGTGCCAGCAGCGCGGCCCCAACCGGGGGCTTCGATGAGCAGTTCTTC.

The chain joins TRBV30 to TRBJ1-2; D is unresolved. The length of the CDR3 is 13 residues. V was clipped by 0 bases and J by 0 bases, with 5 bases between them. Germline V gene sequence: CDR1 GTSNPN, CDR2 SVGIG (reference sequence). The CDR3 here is CAWSVGANYGYTF. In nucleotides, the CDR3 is TGTGCCTGGAGTGTAGGAGCTAACTATGGCTACACCTTC.

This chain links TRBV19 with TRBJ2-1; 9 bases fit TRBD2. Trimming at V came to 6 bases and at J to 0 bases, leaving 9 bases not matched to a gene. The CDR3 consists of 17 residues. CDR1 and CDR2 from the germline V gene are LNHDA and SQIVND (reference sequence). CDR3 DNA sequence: TGTGCCAGTAGGGATAGCGGGAGCCCTAGCTCCTACAATGAGCAGTTCTTC. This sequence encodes CASRDSGSPSSYNEQFF.

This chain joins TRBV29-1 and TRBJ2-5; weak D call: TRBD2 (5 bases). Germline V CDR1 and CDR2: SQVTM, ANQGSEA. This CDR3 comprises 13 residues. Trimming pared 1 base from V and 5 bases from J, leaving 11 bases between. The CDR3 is CSVEAREGETQYF. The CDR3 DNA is TGCAGCGTTGAAGCCCGGGAAGGGGAGACCCAGTACTTC.

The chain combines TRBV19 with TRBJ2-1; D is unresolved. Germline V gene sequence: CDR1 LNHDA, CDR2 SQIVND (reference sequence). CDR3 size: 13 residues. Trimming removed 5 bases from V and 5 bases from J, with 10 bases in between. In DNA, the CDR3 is TGTGCCAGTAGTGGCTTGAGGAACAATGAGCAGTTCTTC. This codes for CASSGLRNNEQFF.

In DNA, the CDR3 is TGCGCCAGCAGGGGACAGCCTGACCCTAATTCACCCCTCCACTTT. Its translation: CASRGQPDPNSPLHF. V gene TRBV5-1 combines with J gene TRBJ1-6; the match to TRBD1 covers 7 bases. Per germline, CDR1 SGHRS and CDR2 YFSETQ. There are 15 residues in the CDR3. V trimming: 5 bases; J trimming: 6 bases; junction bases outside the gene matches: 8. Combining the CDR3 with reference TRBV5-1 and TRBJ1-6 gives the whole variable domain KAGVTQTPRYLIKTRGQQVTLSCSPISGHRSVSWYQQTPGQGLQFLFEYFSETQRNKGNFPGRFSGRQFSNSRSEMNVSTLELGDSALYLCASRGQPDPNSPLHFGNGTRLTVT.

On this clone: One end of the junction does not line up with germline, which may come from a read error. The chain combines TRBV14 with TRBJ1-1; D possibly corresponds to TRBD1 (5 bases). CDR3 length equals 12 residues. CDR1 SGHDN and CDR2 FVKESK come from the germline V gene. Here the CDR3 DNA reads TGTGCCAGCAGCCAGGGGACCCGAGGGCGTCTCTTT. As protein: CASSQGTRGRLF.

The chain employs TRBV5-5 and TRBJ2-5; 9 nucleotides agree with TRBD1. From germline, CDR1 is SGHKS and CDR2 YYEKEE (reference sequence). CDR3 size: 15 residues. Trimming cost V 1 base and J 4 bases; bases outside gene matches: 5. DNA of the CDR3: TGTGCCAGCAGCTTGCTAAACAGGGGGCGAGAGACCCAGTACTTC. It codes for CASSLLNRGRETQYF.

The CDR3 DNA sequence: TGCGCCAGCAGCTTGGATGGAAGCTCCTACAATGAGCAGTTCTTC. Protein: CASSLDGSSYNEQFF. The rearrangement links TRBV5-1 to TRBJ2-1; the D is unclear. Germline values: CDR1 SGHRS, CDR2 YFSETQ. Trimming cost V 0 bases and J 0 bases, with 7 bases left between them. The CDR3 has 15 residues. Full variable domain (rest looked up from reference TRBV5-1 and TRBJ2-1): KAGVTQTPRYLIKTRGQQVTLSCSPISGHRSVSWYQQTPGQGLQFLFEYFSETQRNKGNFPGRFSGRQFSNSRSEMNVSTLELGDSALYLCASSLDGSSYNEQFFGPGTRLTVL.

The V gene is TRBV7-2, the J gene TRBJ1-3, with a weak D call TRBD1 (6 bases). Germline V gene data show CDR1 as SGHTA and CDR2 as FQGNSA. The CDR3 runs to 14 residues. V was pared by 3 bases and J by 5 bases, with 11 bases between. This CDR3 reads CASSLNRARNTIYF. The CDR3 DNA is TGTGCCAGCAGCTTGAACAGGGCTAGAAACACCATATATTTT.

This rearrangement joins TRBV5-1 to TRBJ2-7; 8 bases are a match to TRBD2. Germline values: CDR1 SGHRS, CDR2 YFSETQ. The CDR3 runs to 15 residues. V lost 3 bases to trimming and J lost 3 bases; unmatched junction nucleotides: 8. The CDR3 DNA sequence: TGCGCCAGCAGCTCAGAGAGCGGGAGCCTCTACGAGCAGTACTTC. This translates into CASSSESGSLYEQYF.

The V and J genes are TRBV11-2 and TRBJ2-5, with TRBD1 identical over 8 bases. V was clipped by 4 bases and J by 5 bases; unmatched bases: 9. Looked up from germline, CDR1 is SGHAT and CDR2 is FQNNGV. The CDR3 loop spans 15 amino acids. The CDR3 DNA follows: TGTGCCAGCAGCTCACTCGACAGGGGAGGTGAGACCCAGTACTTC. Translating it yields CASSSLDRGGETQYF.

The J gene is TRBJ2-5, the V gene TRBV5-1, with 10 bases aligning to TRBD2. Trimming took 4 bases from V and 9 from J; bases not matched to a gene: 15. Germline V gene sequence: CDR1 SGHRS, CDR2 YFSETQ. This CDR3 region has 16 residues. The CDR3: CASSPRKVAGGEAQYF. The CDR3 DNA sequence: TGCGCCAGCAGCCCGCGGAAGGTAGCGGGGGGTGAGGCCCAGTACTTC. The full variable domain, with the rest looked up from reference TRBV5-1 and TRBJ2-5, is KAGVTQTPRYLIKTRGQQVTLSCSPISGHRSVSWYQQTPGQGLQFLFEYFSETQRNKGNFPGRFSGRQFSNSRSEMNVSTLELGDSALYLCASSPRKVAGGEAQYFGPGTRLLVL.

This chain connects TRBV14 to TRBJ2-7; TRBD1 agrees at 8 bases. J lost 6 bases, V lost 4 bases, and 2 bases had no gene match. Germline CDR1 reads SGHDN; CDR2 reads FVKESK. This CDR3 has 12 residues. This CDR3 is CASSRTGFEQYF. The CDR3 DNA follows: TGTGCCAGCAGCCGGACAGGGTTCGAGCAGTACTTC.